The TCR beta chain under discussion was sequenced for a study of human T cells and chemical hapten exposure. Study context: Yields of TCR per sample differed, chiefly owing to small differences in pooled library volume.

The library put unique molecular identifiers onto individual cDNA molecules. Per the original data handling: Sample TCR counts, which ranged from roughly 23,224 to 750,000, had a median of roughly 96,000. In TCRdb, the 5' RACE reads were re-called with MiXCR into one record per CDR3 protein. The V and J calls were not made by the authors but by TCRdb's processing. The sample has 110,000 to 150,000 distinct CDR3 sequences; around 4.4% are singletons. The template was total RNA from unfractionated whole blood. This CDR3 has 14 residues. Germline V CDR1 and CDR2: MGHRA, YSYEKL. Trimming pared 4 bases from V and 7 bases from J, leaving 16 bases between. This clonotype has just a few counts. Its antigen is undetermined. Points from the study as a whole: No change in TCRs above 1 in 1000 frequency was produced by DPC sensitization.

This chain links TRBV4-1 with TRBJ1-1; D not resolved. This TCR was sampled from a female donor in good health. In nucleotides, the CDR3 is TGCGCCAGCAGCCCCGGCCTTCGCCCCCATGAAGCTTTCTTT. Translated, it gives CASSPGLRPHEAFF.